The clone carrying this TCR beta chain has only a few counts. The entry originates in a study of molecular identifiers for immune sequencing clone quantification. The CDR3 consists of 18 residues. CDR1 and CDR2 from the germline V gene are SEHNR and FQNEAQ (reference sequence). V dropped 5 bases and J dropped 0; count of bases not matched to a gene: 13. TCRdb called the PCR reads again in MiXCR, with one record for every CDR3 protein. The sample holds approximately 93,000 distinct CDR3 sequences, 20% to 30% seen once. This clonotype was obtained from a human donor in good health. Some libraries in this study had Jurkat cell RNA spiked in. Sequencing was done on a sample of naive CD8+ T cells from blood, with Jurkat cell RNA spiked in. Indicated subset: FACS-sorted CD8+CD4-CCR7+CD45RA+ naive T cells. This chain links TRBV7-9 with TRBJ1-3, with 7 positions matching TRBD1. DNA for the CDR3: TGTGCCAGCAGCCCTATTTCGGGACAGAAAATCTCTGGAAACACCATATATTTT. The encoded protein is CASSPISGQKISGNTIYF.